These 25 T cell receptor beta chains were sequenced from one sample in a study of human T cells and chemical hapten exposure. TCRdb independently ran MiXCR on the RACE reads; one entry per CDR3 protein. The repertoire consists of 100,000 or so distinct CDR3 sequences, with 30% to 35% occurring once and the leading ten covering more than 2.5%. Stated time point: patch test 3, about 24 weeks after DPC sensitization. The treatment here: therapeutic diphenylcyclopropenone sensitization with weekly scalp DPC. Sequences were derived from whole blood, sampled in connection with sensitization to the hapten diphenylcyclopropenone (DPC). The receptors originated from a middle-aged man with alopecia areata. Some clones in this sample may be carry-over from other donors' samples.

This clonotype was counted between two and nine times. The CDR3 here is CASSLTRNPGKAFF. Here the CDR3 DNA reads TGTGCCAGCAGCCTGACTCGGAACCCAGGGAAAGCTTTCTTT. The gene calls are TRBV27 and TRBJ1-1, with D possibly TRBD1 on 5 matching bases. Trimming removed 6 bases at V and 9 bases at J, with 20 bases between. Germline CDR1 MNHEY, CDR2 SMNVEV (reference sequence). The CDR3 loop spans 14 amino acids.

This clonotype was observed a few times. The V call is TRBV29-1, the J call TRBJ2-7, with D possibly TRBD1 on 6 matching bases. The CDR3 runs to 14 residues. CDR1 is SQVTM and CDR2 is ANQGSEA in the germline V gene. The germline V and J ends were trimmed by 3 bases and 0 bases, with 12 bases remaining between them. CDR3 sequence (DNA): TGCAGCGTTGAGTTAGGACAGAGCTCCTACGAGCAGTACTTC. It specifies CSVELGQSSYEQYF.

The table lists this clonotype with a few counts. The genes are TRBV12-3 or TRBV12-4 and TRBJ1-5; no clear D. The CDR3 runs to 14 residues. With 4 bases removed from V and 2 bases from J, the gap between germline ends came to 9 bases. CDR3 residues: CASSSAGGNQPQHF. Written as DNA, the CDR3 is TGTGCCAGCAGTTCCGCGGGTGGCAATCAGCCCCAGCATTTT.

CDR3 amino acids: CSAETQGAAEKLFF. The DNA of the CDR3 is TGCAGCGCCGAAACCCAGGGGGCCGCTGAAAAACTGTTTTTT. The rearrangement uses TRBV29-1 and TRBJ1-4, with 8 bases matching TRBD1. Germline trimming cut 7 bases from V and 7 bases from J; bases unmatched to any gene: 11. The germline gives CDR1 SQVTM, CDR2 ANQGSEA. The CDR3 consists of 14 residues.

This clonotype was recorded a few times. This chain connects TRBV29-1 to TRBJ2-1, with D unresolved. The CDR3 runs to 13 residues. Trimming removed 4 bases at V and 9 bases at J, with 16 bases between. The V gene's germline CDR1 is SQVTM and CDR2 ANQGSEA. CDR3: CSVVGFGNREQFF. In DNA form, the CDR3 reads TGCAGCGTTGTAGGTTTTGGCAATCGTGAGCAGTTCTTC.

The chain recombines TRBV2 with TRBJ2-2; D is unclear. Germline assignment: CDR1 SNHLY and CDR2 FYNNEI. The ends were cut back, 2 bases at V and 1 base at J, with 8 bases in the middle. The CDR3 length is 15 residues. CDR3 nucleotides: TGTGCCAGCAGTGAATACTTGATGAACACCGGGGAGCTGTTTTTT. This codes for CASSEYLMNTGELFF.

The V and J genes are TRBV27 and TRBJ2-3; 9 bases match TRBD1. CDR3 size: 17 residues. Germline lookup yields CDR1 MNHEY and CDR2 SMNVEV (reference sequence). After removal of 1 base from V and 0 bases from J, the junction contained 5 bases not matched to a gene. The CDR3 nucleotides read TGTGCCAGCAGTTTATTAGGGGACAGGGTTAGCACAGATACGCAGTATTTT. The encoded protein is CASSLLGDRVSTDTQYF.

V usage is TRBV5-1 and J usage is TRBJ2-4, with D possibly matching TRBD1 (8 bases). The length of the CDR3 is 15 residues. Trimming shortened V by 2 bases and J by 3 bases, and 12 bases separated the two germline ends. Germline V CDR1 and CDR2: SGHRS, YFSETQ. The CDR3 nucleotides are TGCGCCAGCAGCTTACAGGGGGAGGGCAAAAACATTCAGTACTTC. Translation: CASSLQGEGKNIQYF.

This clonotype was counted a few times. The chain has TRBV7-9 and TRBJ2-3, with D possibly TRBD2 on 5 matching bases. This CDR3 has 14 amino acids. Trimming shortened V by 2 bases and J by 1 base, and 7 bases separated the two germline ends. The germline V gene has CDR1 SEHNR and CDR2 FQNEAQ (reference sequence). This chain's CDR3 is CASSLKAGTDTQYF. The CDR3 DNA reads TGTGCCAGCAGCTTAAAAGCGGGCACAGATACGCAGTATTTT.

In DNA form, the CDR3 reads TGTGCCAGCAGCCGGCTGACTAGCGGGGAGGAGGATACGCAGTATTTT. This gives the protein CASSRLTSGEEDTQYF. The chain has TRBV12-3 or TRBV12-4 and TRBJ2-3; 11 bases agree with TRBD2. With 6 bases clipped from V and 6 bases from J, the junction kept 11 bases outside the gene matches. This CDR3 has 16 residues.

This clonotype occurred a few times. The chain has TRBV29-1 and TRBJ2-1; 9 bases fit TRBD2. CDR3 length equals 14 residues. With 7 bases clipped from V and 7 bases from J, the junction kept 11 bases outside the gene matches. Germline CDR1 reads SQVTM; CDR2 reads ANQGSEA. CDR3 DNA: TGCAGCGGGAGACTAGCGGTCCCGGGGAATGAGCAGTTCTTC. This gives the protein CSGRLAVPGNEQFF.

The rearrangement uses TRBV5-1 and TRBJ2-1; D not resolved. Trimming pared 0 bases from V and 5 bases from J, leaving 6 bases between. Germline CDR1 and CDR2: SGHRS and YFSETQ. This CDR3 region has 13 residues. The CDR3: CASSLEAHNEQFF. CDR3 in DNA: TGCGCCAGCAGCTTGGAGGCCCACAATGAGCAGTTCTTC.

The V and J genes are TRBV7-3 and TRBJ2-2; 7 bases match TRBD1. The CDR3 is made up of 16 amino acids. J was trimmed by 0 bases and V by 5 bases; bases with no gene match: 6. Germline values: CDR1 SGHTA, CDR2 FQGTGA. The CDR3 spells CASSRLGTANTGELFF. The CDR3 DNA reads as TGTGCCAGCAGCAGACTCGGGACAGCGAACACCGGGGAGCTGTTTTTT.

This clonotype was picked up a small number of times. The chain combines TRBV5-1 with TRBJ1-1; D unclear. The CDR3 has 14 residues. Germline V gene lookup returns CDR1 SGHRS and CDR2 YFSETQ. Trimming cost V 2 bases and J 0 bases, with 8 bases left between them. The CDR3 sequence is CASSLWQVNTEAFF. The CDR3 coding sequence is TGCGCCAGCAGCTTATGGCAGGTGAACACTGAAGCTTTCTTT.

The V call is TRBV19, the J call TRBJ2-1; perhaps D is TRBD1 or TRBD2 (5 bases each). V shed 3 bases and J shed 2 bases, with 11 bases lying between them. The germline CDR1 and CDR2 sequences are LNHDA and SQIVND (reference sequence). This CDR3 region has 15 residues. DNA for the CDR3: TGTGCCAGTAGTATTGCTCAGGGACCCTACAATGAGCAGTTCTTC. It encodes CASSIAQGPYNEQFF.

The rearrangement links TRBV6-5 to TRBJ2-7; 9 bases map to TRBD1. Germline V gene sequence: CDR1 MNHEY, CDR2 SVGAGI. With V trimmed by 6 bases and J by 1 base, 7 bases remained unmatched. The CDR3 is 15 residues long. CDR3 amino acids: CASRSQGARSYEQYF. Here the CDR3 DNA reads TGTGCCAGCAGGTCACAGGGGGCAAGGTCCTACGAGCAGTACTTC.

V and J are TRBV5-5 and TRBJ2-1; 9 bases match TRBD2. This CDR3 is built from 16 residues. The trim removed 2 bases at V and 8 bases at J, leaving 11 bases unmatched. Germline values: CDR1 SGHKS, CDR2 YYEKEE (reference sequence). CDR3 region: CASSLGTSPMGDEQFF. CDR3 DNA: TGTGCCAGCAGCTTAGGGACTAGCCCCATGGGGGATGAGCAGTTCTTC.

This clonotype was seen a handful of times. The CDR3 reads CASRQQPGLGDTQYF. The CDR3 region has the DNA TGTGCCAGCAGACAGCAACCCGGACTAGGAGATACGCAGTATTTT. V usage is TRBV7-3 and J usage is TRBJ2-3; 7 bases are shared with TRBD2. J lost 5 bases, V lost 6 bases, and 11 bases had no gene match. From germline, CDR1 is SGHTA and CDR2 FQGTGA. The CDR3 runs to 15 residues.

The chain links TRBV20-1 to TRBJ1-2, with TRBD1 matching 8 bases. The junction had 9 bases not matched to a gene; V was cut back by 1 base and J by 8 bases. Germline V gene lookup returns CDR1 DFQATT and CDR2 SNEGSKA (reference sequence). This CDR3 comprises 14 residues. The CDR3 DNA reads TGCAGTGCTAGAGCCTCAGACAGGGGCGGCGGCTACACCTTC. Translated, it gives CSARASDRGGGYTF.

The V gene is TRBV7-9, the J gene TRBJ2-2, with D tentatively TRBD1 (5 bases). CDR1 and CDR2 (germline): SEHNR, FQNEAQ (reference sequence). Between the trimmed V and J ends, which lost 4 bases and 7 bases, there was a span of 10 bases. This CDR3 region has 13 residues. DNA for the CDR3: TGTGCCAGCAGCTCACAGGCTCTCGGGGAGCTGTTTTTT. Its translation: CASSSQALGELFF.

The genes are TRBV6-5 and TRBJ2-1; D is undetermined. Germline V gene data show CDR1 as MNHEY and CDR2 as SVGAGI. The germline V and J ends were trimmed by 4 bases and 0 bases, with 10 bases remaining between them. The CDR3 loop spans 15 amino acids. CDR3 coding DNA: TGTGCCAGCAGTTCGGACCGGAGCTCCTACAATGAGCAGTTCTTC. Protein sequence: CASSSDRSSYNEQFF.

This clonotype appeared a few times. The gene calls are TRBV28 and TRBJ2-7, with 7 bases lining up with TRBD1. Trimming took 5 bases from V and 3 from J; bases not matched to a gene: 1. This CDR3 has 12 amino acids. Germline V gives CDR1 MDHEN, CDR2 SYDVKM. The DNA for the CDR3 is TGTGCCAGCAGTGGACAGGACTACGAGCAGTACTTC. It is translated as CASSGQDYEQYF. Full variable domain (missing parts from reference TRBV28 and TRBJ2-7): DVKVTQSSRYLVKRTGEKVFLECVQDMDHENMFWYRQDPGLGLRLIYFSYDVKMKEKGDIPEGYSVSREKKERFSLILESASTNQTSMYLCASSGQDYEQYFGPGTRLTVT.

The V and J genes are TRBV7-2 and TRBJ2-3; 10 bases align to TRBD2. CDR1 SGHTA and CDR2 FQGNSA come from the germline V gene. The CDR3 is made up of 15 amino acids. With V trimmed by 5 bases and J by 1 base, 3 bases remained unmatched. CDR3 protein: CASSVGLAGTDTQYF. The CDR3 bases are TGTGCCAGCAGCGTAGGACTAGCGGGCACAGATACGCAGTATTTT.

This chain joins TRBV5-5 and TRBJ1-6, with D hard to call. V dropped 0 bases and J dropped 9 bases, with 10 bases sitting between them. Germline CDR1 SGHKS, CDR2 YYEKEE (reference sequence). The CDR3 runs 14 residues. Written as DNA, the CDR3 is TGTGCCAGCAGCTTGGGGTCCCATAGTTCACCCCTCCACTTT. Its protein product is CASSLGSHSSPLHF. Complete variable domain (other parts from reference TRBV5-5 and TRBJ1-6): DAGVTQSPTHLIKTRGQQVTLRCSPISGHKSVSWYQQVLGQGPQFIFQYYEKEERGRGNFPDRFSARQFPNYSSELNVNALLLGDSALYLCASSLGSHSSPLHFGNGTRLTVT.

As for this clonotype: One end of the junction varies from germline; a read error may be responsible. The rearrangement joins TRBV6-5 to TRBJ2-5, with D unclear. Germline loops: CDR1 MNHEY, CDR2 SVGAGI. The CDR3 is 12 amino acids. CDR3 bases: TGTGCCGGCAGGCAACCCCTAGGGACCCAGTACTTC. As protein: CAGRQPLGTQYF.